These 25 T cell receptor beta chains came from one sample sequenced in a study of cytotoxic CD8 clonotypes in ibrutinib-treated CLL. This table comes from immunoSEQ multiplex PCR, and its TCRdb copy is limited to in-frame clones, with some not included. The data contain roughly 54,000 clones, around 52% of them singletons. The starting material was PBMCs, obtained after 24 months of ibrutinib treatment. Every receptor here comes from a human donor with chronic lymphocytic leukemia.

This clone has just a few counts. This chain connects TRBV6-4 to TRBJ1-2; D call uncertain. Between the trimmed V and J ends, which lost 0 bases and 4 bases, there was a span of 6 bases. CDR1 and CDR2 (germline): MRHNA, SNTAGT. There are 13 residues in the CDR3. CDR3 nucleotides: TGTGCCAGCAGTGACTCTCTTGGCTATGGCTACACCTTC. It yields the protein CASSDSLGYGYTF.

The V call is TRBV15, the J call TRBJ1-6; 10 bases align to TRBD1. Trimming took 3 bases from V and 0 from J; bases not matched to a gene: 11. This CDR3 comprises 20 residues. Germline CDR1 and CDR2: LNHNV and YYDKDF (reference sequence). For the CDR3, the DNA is TGTGCCACCAGCAGTGGGACAGGGGACCTCATGGGCTCCTATAATTCACCCCTCCACTTT. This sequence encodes CATSSGTGDLMGSYNSPLHF.

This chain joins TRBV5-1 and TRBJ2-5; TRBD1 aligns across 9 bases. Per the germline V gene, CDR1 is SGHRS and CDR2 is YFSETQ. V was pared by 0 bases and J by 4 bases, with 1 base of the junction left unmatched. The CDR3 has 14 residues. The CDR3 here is CASSLGDRVETQYF. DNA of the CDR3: TGCGCCAGCAGCTTGGGGGACAGGGTAGAGACCCAGTACTTC.

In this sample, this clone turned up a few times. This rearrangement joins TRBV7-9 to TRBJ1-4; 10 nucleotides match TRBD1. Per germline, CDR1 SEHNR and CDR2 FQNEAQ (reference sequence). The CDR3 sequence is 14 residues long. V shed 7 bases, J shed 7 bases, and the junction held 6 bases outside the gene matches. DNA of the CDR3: TGTGCCAGCACCACTGGGACAGGGGTTGAAAAACTGTTTTTT. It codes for CASTTGTGVEKLFF.

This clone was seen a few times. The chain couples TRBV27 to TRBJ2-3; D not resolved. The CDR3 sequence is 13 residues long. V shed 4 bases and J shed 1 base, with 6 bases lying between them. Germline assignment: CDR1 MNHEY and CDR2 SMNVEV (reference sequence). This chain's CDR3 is CASSWLGTDTQYF. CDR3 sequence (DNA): TGTGCCAGCAGTTGGTTGGGCACAGATACGCAGTATTTT.

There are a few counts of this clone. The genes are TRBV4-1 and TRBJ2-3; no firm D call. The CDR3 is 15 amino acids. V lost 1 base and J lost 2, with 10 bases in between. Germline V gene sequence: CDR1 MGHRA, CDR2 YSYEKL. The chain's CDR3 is CASSQGLAVTDTQYF. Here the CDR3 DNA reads TGCGCCAGCAGCCAAGGGCTCGCAGTCACAGATACGCAGTATTTT.

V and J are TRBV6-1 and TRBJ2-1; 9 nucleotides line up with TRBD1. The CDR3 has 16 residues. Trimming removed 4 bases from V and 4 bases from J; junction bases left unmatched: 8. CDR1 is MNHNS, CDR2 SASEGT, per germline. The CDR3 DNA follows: TGTGCCAGCAGTGCTCAGGGGACAGGGACTTACAATGAGCAGTTCTTC. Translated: CASSAQGTGTYNEQFF.

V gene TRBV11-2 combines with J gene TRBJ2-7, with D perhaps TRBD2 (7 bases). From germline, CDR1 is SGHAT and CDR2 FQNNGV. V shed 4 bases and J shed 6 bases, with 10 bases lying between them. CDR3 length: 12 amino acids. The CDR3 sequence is CASSWGGGEQYF. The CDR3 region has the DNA TGTGCCAGCAGCTGGGGGGGCGGCGAGCAGTACTTC. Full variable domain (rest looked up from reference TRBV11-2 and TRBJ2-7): EAGVAQSPRYKIIEKRQSVAFWCNPISGHATLYWYQQILGQGPKLLIQFQNNGVVDDSQLPKDRFSAERLKGVDSTLKIQPAKLEDSAVYLCASSWGGGEQYFGPGTRLTVT.

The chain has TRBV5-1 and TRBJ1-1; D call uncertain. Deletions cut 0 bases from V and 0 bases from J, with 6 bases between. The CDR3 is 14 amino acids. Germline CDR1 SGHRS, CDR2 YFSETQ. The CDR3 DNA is TGCGCCAGCAGCTTGGGGGTCGTGAACACTGAAGCTTTCTTT. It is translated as CASSLGVVNTEAFF.

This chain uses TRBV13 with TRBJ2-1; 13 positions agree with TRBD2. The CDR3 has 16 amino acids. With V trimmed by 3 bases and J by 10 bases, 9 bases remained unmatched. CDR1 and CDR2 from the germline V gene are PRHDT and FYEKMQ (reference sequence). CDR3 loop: CASSFTGLAGDGEQFF. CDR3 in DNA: TGTGCCAGCAGCTTTACCGGACTAGCGGGGGACGGGGAGCAGTTCTTC.

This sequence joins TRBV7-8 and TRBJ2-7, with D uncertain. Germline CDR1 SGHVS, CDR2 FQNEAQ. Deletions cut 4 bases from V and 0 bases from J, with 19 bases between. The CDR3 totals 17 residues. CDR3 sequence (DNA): TGTGCCAGCAGCTCCCGCCATGCTCGGACCTACTCCTACGAGCAGTACTTC. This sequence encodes CASSSRHARTYSYEQYF.

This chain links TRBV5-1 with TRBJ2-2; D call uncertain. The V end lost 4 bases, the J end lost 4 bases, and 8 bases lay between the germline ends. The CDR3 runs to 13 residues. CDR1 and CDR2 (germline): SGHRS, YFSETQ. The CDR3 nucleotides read TGCGCCAGCAGCCCTACTCGCACCGGGGAGCTGTTTTTT. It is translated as CASSPTRTGELFF.

Written as DNA, the CDR3 is TGTGCCAGCACTCGACAGGGGGCAGGCTACGAGCAGTACTTC. Translated: CASTRQGAGYEQYF. The rearrangement links TRBV28 to TRBJ2-7, with 10 bases that match TRBD1. Germline CDR1 and CDR2: MDHEN and SYDVKM. This CDR3 has 14 amino acids. V lost 7 bases and J lost 3; bases outside the gene matches: 6.

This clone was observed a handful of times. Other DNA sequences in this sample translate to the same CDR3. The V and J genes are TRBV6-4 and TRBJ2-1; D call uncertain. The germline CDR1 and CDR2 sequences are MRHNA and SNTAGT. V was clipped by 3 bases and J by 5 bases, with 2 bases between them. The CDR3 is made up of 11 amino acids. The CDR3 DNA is TGTGCCAGCAGTGATAACAATGAGCAGTTCTTC. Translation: CASSDNNEQFF.

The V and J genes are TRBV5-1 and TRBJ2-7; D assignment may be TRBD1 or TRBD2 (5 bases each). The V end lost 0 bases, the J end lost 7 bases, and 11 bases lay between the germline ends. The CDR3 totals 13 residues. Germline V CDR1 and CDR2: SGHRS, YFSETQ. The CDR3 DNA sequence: TGCGCCAGCAGCTTGGATGTAGAGGGGGAGCAGTACTTC. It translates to CASSLDVEGEQYF. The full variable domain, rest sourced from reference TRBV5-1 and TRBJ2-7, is KAGVTQTPRYLIKTRGQQVTLSCSPISGHRSVSWYQQTPGQGLQFLFEYFSETQRNKGNFPGRFSGRQFSNSRSEMNVSTLELGDSALYLCASSLDVEGEQYFGPGTRLTVT.

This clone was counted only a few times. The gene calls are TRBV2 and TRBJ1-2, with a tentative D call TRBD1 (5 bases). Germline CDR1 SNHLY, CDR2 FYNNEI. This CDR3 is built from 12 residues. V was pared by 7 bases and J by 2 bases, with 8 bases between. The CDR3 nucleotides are TGTGCCAGCATCTGGGGGAACTATGGCTACACCTTC. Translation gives CASIWGNYGYTF.

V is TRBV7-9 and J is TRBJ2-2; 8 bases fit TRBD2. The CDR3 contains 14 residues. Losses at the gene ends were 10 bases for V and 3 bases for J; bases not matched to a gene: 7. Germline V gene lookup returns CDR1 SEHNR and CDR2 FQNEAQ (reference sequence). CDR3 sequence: CATLIAGYTGELFF. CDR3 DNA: TGTGCCACCCTGATAGCGGGGTACACCGGGGAGCTGTTTTTT.

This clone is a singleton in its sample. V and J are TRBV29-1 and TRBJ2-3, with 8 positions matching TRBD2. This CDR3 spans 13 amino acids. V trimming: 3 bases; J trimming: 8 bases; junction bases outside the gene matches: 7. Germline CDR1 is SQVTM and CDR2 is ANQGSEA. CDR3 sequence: CSVEGTRAFTQYF. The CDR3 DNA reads TGCAGCGTTGAGGGGACTAGGGCATTTACGCAGTATTTT.

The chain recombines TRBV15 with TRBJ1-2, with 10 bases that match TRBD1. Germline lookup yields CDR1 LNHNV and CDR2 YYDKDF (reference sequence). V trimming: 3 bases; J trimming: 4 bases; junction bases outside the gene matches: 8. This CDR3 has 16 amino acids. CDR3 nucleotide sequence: TGTGCCACCAGCAGCCGGGACAGGGGTAGCGGCTATGGCTACACCTTC. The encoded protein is CATSSRDRGSGYGYTF.

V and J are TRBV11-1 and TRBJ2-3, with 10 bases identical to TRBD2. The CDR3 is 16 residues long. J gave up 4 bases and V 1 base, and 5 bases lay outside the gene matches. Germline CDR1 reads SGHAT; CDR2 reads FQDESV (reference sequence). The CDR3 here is CASSLGGLASADTQYF. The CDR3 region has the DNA TGTGCCAGCAGCTTAGGGGGACTAGCGTCGGCAGATACGCAGTATTTT.

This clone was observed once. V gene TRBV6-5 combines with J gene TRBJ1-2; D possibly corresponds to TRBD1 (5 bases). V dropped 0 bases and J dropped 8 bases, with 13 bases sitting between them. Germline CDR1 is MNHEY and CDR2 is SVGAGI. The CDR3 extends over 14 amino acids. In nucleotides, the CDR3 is TGTGCCAGCAGTTACTCGGCCAACAGGAGGGGCTACACCTTC. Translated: CASSYSANRRGYTF.

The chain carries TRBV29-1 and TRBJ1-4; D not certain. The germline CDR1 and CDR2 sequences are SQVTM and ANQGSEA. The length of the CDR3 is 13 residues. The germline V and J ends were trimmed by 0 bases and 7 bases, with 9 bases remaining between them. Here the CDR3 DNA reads TGCAGCGTTGAAGATCAGCGGCGTGAAAAACTGTTTTTT. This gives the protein CSVEDQRREKLFF.

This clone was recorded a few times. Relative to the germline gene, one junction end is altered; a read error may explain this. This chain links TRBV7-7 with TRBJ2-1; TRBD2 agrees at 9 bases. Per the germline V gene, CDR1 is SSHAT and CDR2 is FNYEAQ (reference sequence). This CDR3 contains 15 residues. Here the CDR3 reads CASALLAGSYNEQFF. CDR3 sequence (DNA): TGCGCCAGCGCCCTACTAGCGGGCTCCTACAATGAGCAGTTCTTC.

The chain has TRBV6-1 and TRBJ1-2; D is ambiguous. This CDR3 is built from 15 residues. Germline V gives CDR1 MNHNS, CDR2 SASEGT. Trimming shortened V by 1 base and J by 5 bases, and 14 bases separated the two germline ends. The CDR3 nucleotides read TGTGCCAGCAGTGAAGAGAGTAACAGAGCATATGGCTACACCTTC. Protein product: CASSEESNRAYGYTF.

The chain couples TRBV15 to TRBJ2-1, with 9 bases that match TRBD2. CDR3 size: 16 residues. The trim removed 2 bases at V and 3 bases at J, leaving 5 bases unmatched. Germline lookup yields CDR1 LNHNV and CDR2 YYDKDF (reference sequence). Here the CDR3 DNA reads TGTGCCACCAGCAGAAGAGCGGGGGGTGACTACAATGAGCAGTTCTTC. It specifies CATSRRAGGDYNEQFF.